This TCR beta chain came from a study of T cell responses to AZD1222 COVID-19 vaccine. General observations from the study: Two AZD1222 doses significantly raised spike-specific TCR breadth and depth over controls.

Profiled with immunoSEQ multiplex PCR; TCRdb holds only in-frame clones, not every one. The sample carries 160,000 or so clones, around 94% recorded once. CDR3 length: 15 residues. The germline V gene has CDR1 LGHNA and CDR2 YNFKEQ. J gave up 4 bases and V 5 bases, and 7 bases lay outside the gene matches. As for this clone: Antigen unknown.

This TCR derives from an adult who received the AZD1222 COVID-19 vaccine. J is TRBJ2-7 and V is TRBV4-2; 11 bases line up with TRBD2. The sample here was peripheral blood, taken 28 days after the second AZD1222 dose. The CDR3 loop is CASSDGLAGLYEQYF. DNA for the CDR3: TGTGCCAGCAGCGATGGACTAGCGGGTCTGTACGAGCAGTACTTC.